This entry lists 28 T cell receptor beta chains sequenced from one sample in a study of low-dose radiotherapy and immunotherapy resistance in tumors. First-strand cDNA relied on TRAV- and TRBV-specific primers spanning alpha and beta chains. TCR amplification involved 20 to 25 PCR cycles with a constant-region primer and V-primer adapter. TCRdb re-analysed the reads in MiXCR, keeping a single row per CDR3 protein. Of approximately 90,000 distinct CDR3 sequences listed, more than 8.5% are singletons. Time point indicated: before trial treatment. Sequenced material: PBMCs, taken before treatment. Source of these receptors: a male donor with prostate cancer.

This clonotype was counted many times. Here the CDR3 DNA reads TGTGCCAGTAGTTCCGACCGGTACGAGCAGTACTTC. This sequence encodes CASSSDRYEQYF. This sequence joins TRBV19 and TRBJ2-7, with D unclear. The CDR3 runs 12 residues. Germline V CDR1 and CDR2: LNHDA, SQIVND (reference sequence). Trimming took 5 bases from V and 4 from J, leaving 9 bases between them.

This sequence joins TRBV18 and TRBJ1-6; TRBD1 aligns across 7 bases. The CDR3 extends over 16 amino acids. After removal of 6 bases from V and 8 bases from J, the junction contained 13 bases not matched to a gene. Germline V CDR1 and CDR2: KGHSH, LQKENI. The chain's CDR3 is CASSPSWDSKDSPLHF. Written as DNA, the CDR3 is TGTGCCAGCTCTCCCTCCTGGGACAGCAAGGATTCACCCCTCCACTTT.

This clonotype has just a few counts. The chain recombines TRBV7-2 with TRBJ2-1; tentative D call: TRBD1 (6 bases). Trimming removed 5 bases at V and 5 bases at J, with 13 bases between. CDR1 and CDR2 from the germline V gene are SGHTA and FQGNSA. The length of the CDR3 is 14 residues. The DNA for the CDR3 is TGTGCCAGCAGCCAGGGACATAAGAACAATGAGCAGTTCTTC. Translated, it gives CASSQGHKNNEQFF.

This clonotype was seen at least ten times. The V and J genes are TRBV3-1 and TRBJ2-6; TRBD1 is a possible D gene (5 bases). Germline V gene sequence: CDR1 LGHDT, CDR2 YNNKEL (reference sequence). CDR3 length equals 18 residues. Trimming pared 7 bases from V and 3 bases from J, leaving 22 bases between. The CDR3 sequence: CASTTSLTGLFGANVLTF. The CDR3 DNA sequence: TGTGCCAGCACCACATCCCTAACAGGTCTCTTTGGGGCCAACGTCCTGACTTTC.

This clonotype was recorded at least ten times. V and J are TRBV14 and TRBJ2-5, with TRBD2 matching 7 bases. With V trimmed by 4 bases and J by 5 bases, 10 bases remained unmatched. The CDR3 consists of 15 residues. Germline CDR1 and CDR2: SGHDN and FVKESK. The CDR3 is CASSPGSTSWETQYF. The CDR3 DNA follows: TGTGCCAGCAGCCCGGGCTCGACTAGCTGGGAGACCCAGTACTTC.

The table lists this clonotype with many counts. The chain joins TRBV29-1 to TRBJ1-4; possible D gene TRBD1, 5 bases. The V end lost 0 bases, the J end lost 7 bases, and 15 bases lay between the germline ends. Germline V lookup: CDR1 SQVTM, CDR2 ANQGSEA. This CDR3 comprises 15 residues. CDR3 in DNA: TGCAGCGTTGAAGATCGAGGGGAGGGTGGTGAAAAACTGTTTTTT. Its translation: CSVEDRGEGGEKLFF.

The chain recombines TRBV10-3 with TRBJ2-3, with TRBD2 matching over 11 bases. V was pared by 7 bases and J by 1 base, with 16 bases of the junction left unmatched. This CDR3 is 19 amino acids long. The germline gives CDR1 ENHRY, CDR2 SYGVKD. The CDR3 nucleotides read TGTGCCATCAAGGGACTAGCGGAAGCTAAACATCTAGGCACAGATACGCAGTATTTT. It yields the protein CAIKGLAEAKHLGTDTQYF.

This CDR3 reads CASSPEAYSYNEQFF. The CDR3, as DNA: TGCGCCAGCAGCCCGGAGGCATATTCTTACAATGAGCAGTTCTTC. The chain employs TRBV5-1 and TRBJ2-1, with TRBD2 as a possible D gene (5 bases). V was pared by 4 bases and J by 4 bases, with 15 bases between. This CDR3 has 15 amino acids. Germline V gene data show CDR1 as SGHRS and CDR2 as YFSETQ.

This clonotype showed up just a few times. This rearrangement joins TRBV5-6 to TRBJ2-1; TRBD2 matches 8 bases. Per germline, CDR1 SGHDT and CDR2 YYEEEE. J gave up 9 bases and V 4 bases, and 15 bases lay outside the gene matches. This CDR3 has 16 residues. The CDR3 loop reads CASSPIAGSSASEQFF. In DNA form, the CDR3 reads TGTGCCAGCAGCCCTATAGCGGGATCCTCTGCTAGTGAGCAGTTCTTC.

This clonotype was recorded many times. The chain links TRBV28 to TRBJ1-5; D unresolved. The V and J ends lost 6 bases and 1 base respectively, with 13 bases between them. CDR3 length: 15 amino acids. The germline V gene has CDR1 MDHEN and CDR2 SYDVKM. CDR3 region: CASRFSVSSNQPQHF. The CDR3 DNA reads TGTGCCAGCAGATTTTCAGTATCCAGCAATCAGCCCCAGCATTTT.

With regard to this clonotype: No DNA is shown, since the ends of the CDR3 on it are uncertain; the CDR3 is the one TCRdb lists. This chain joins TRBV7-2 and TRBJ2-2; the D segment call TRBD2 is taken from the table without a DNA check. Germline lookup yields CDR1 SGHTA and CDR2 FQGNSA. Ends included, the CDR3 has 19 residues. The CDR3 protein is CASSSVGLAGGSSGELFFF.

This clonotype occurred many times. The V call is TRBV28, the J call TRBJ2-1, with D perhaps being TRBD1 or TRBD2 (5 bases each). Germline V gene lookup returns CDR1 MDHEN and CDR2 SYDVKM. This CDR3 spans 13 amino acids. V lost 8 bases and J lost 4, with 12 bases in between. The DNA of the CDR3 is TGTGCCAGCCGCGAGTGGGGGTACAATGAGCAGTTCTTC. It translates to CASREWGYNEQFF.

This clonotype was found many times. The chain carries TRBV6-5 and TRBJ2-7; 8 nucleotides agree with TRBD2. The CDR3 runs to 17 residues. Germline V gene data show CDR1 as MNHEY and CDR2 as SVGAGI. Trimming removed 2 bases from V and 1 base from J; junction bases left unmatched: 10. Here the CDR3 DNA reads TGTGCCAGCAGTTACAAATTGGGAAGCGGGAGTTCCTACGAGCAGTACTTC. It is translated as CASSYKLGSGSSYEQYF.

This clonotype was found many times. J is TRBJ2-3 and V is TRBV7-9; D is unresolved. V was clipped by 4 bases and J by 6 bases, with 5 bases between them. Germline V lookup: CDR1 SEHNR, CDR2 FQNEAQ (reference sequence). The CDR3 covers 11 residues. The CDR3 spells CASSSFDTQYF. The CDR3, as DNA: TGTGCCAGCAGCTCCTTCGATACGCAGTATTTT.

Note on this clonotype: Given a far larger clone just one base away, this is likely a sequencing read error. The J gene is TRBJ2-3, the V gene TRBV6-1; the match to TRBD1 covers 7 bases. In germline, CDR1 is MNHNS, CDR2 SASEGT. CDR3 length: 16 amino acids. V was clipped by 5 bases and J by 0 bases; unmatched bases: 8. As DNA, the CDR3 is TGTGCCAGCAGTTACACGGGGACAGTGAGCACAGATACGCAGTATTTT. Translated: CASSYTGTVSTDTQYF.

In its sample, this clonotype was seen many times. This chain connects TRBV28 to TRBJ2-7; no clear D. The CDR3 contains 12 residues. Trimming shortened V by 5 bases and J by 3 bases, and 8 bases separated the two germline ends. Germline V gives CDR1 MDHEN, CDR2 SYDVKM. CDR3 in amino acids: CASSPDRYEQYF. The CDR3 coding sequence is TGTGCCAGCAGTCCGGACCGCTACGAGCAGTACTTC.

The genes are TRBV27 and TRBJ1-4; D remains ambiguous. Germline V gene data show CDR1 as MNHEY and CDR2 as SMNVEV (reference sequence). The CDR3 sequence is 12 residues long. Trimming shortened V by 6 bases and J by 6 bases, and 8 bases separated the two germline ends. Here the CDR3 reads CASRDVYEKLFF. The CDR3 nucleotides are TGTGCCAGCAGGGACGTTTATGAAAAACTGTTTTTT.

This clonotype appeared many times. The chain recombines TRBV18 with TRBJ2-7; 10 bases are a match to TRBD2. V lost 3 bases to trimming and J lost 5 bases; unmatched junction nucleotides: 10. CDR1 is KGHSH and CDR2 is LQKENI in the germline V gene. This CDR3 contains 16 residues. The CDR3 DNA reads TGTGCCAGCTCACCCAATGAAGCGGGAGGGCCACACGAGCAGTACTTC. Translation gives CASSPNEAGGPHEQYF.

This clonotype was seen at least ten times. The CDR3 DNA is TGTGCCAGCAGCTTAGTTAATAGCGCAGAGACCCAGTACTTC. This codes for CASSLVNSAETQYF. This chain joins TRBV7-2 and TRBJ2-5, with D perhaps TRBD2 (5 bases). Germline V gene sequence: CDR1 SGHTA, CDR2 FQGNSA. V was clipped by 1 base and J by 4 bases, with 10 bases between them. The CDR3 length is 14 residues.

This clonotype was observed at least ten times. This chain connects TRBV20-1 to TRBJ2-3; the match to TRBD2 covers 8 bases. CDR1 and CDR2 from the germline V gene are DFQATT and SNEGSKA (reference sequence). This CDR3 contains 14 residues. V was clipped by 5 bases and J by 4 bases; unmatched bases: 8. CDR3 in amino acids: CSARVPGGPDTQYF. The CDR3 DNA reads TGCAGTGCTCGCGTTCCGGGAGGGCCAGATACGCAGTATTTT.

For this clonotype: This likely reflects a read error, since a far larger clone is one base away. The chain joins TRBV6-1 to TRBJ2-2, with a weak D call TRBD2 (7 bases). CDR1 is MNHNS and CDR2 is SASEGT in the germline V gene. CDR3 size: 15 residues. The CDR3 DNA is TGTGCCACCTTACGGGGGCGGGAGAACATCGGGGAGCTGTTTTTT. Its translation: CATLRGRENIGELFF.

This clonotype was recorded at least ten times. V is TRBV7-2 and J is TRBJ2-1; 7 nucleotides agree with TRBD1. CDR1 SGHTA and CDR2 FQGNSA come from the germline V gene. After removal of 0 bases from V and 1 base from J, the junction contained 0 bases not matched to a gene. This CDR3 spans 15 amino acids. The CDR3 nucleotides read TGTGCCAGCAGCTTAGCACAGGGGTCCTACAATGAGCAGTTCTTC. Translation gives CASSLAQGSYNEQFF.

This clonotype has at least ten counts. The chain uses TRBV6-2 or TRBV6-3 and TRBJ2-7; a possible D gene is TRBD2 (5 bases). Germline V lookup: CDR1 MNHEY, CDR2 SVGEGT. This CDR3 contains 16 residues. V dropped 6 bases and J dropped 5 bases, with 23 bases sitting between them. CDR3 amino acids: CASREVVGLGSDEQYF. In DNA form, the CDR3 reads TGTGCCAGCAGGGAGGTCGTGGGCCTGGGGAGCGACGAGCAGTACTTC.

The sample holds many counts of this clonotype. This chain connects TRBV3-1 to TRBJ1-4; D remains ambiguous. CDR3 length: 14 residues. Per the germline V gene, CDR1 is LGHDT and CDR2 is YNNKEL (reference sequence). Trimming took off 8 bases at V and 12 bases at J, with 22 bases between the two ends. The CDR3 reads CASSPAGIGMELFF. The DNA of the CDR3 is TGTGCCAGCTCCCCGGCGGGGATTGGTATGGAACTGTTTTTT.

About this clonotype: A read error may be the cause here, since a much bigger clone is one base away. The rearrangement links TRBV24-1 to TRBJ2-1, with TRBD2 matching 8 bases. Germline assignment: CDR1 KGHDR and CDR2 SFDVKD. The CDR3 totals 15 residues. The CDR3 region has the DNA TGTGCCACGTCCCGGACGGGAGGGCCCCACAAAGAGCAGTTCTTC. Translating it yields CATSRTGGPHKEQFF.

The chain joins TRBV27 to TRBJ2-7; 9 bases fit TRBD2. Germline lookup yields CDR1 MNHEY and CDR2 SMNVEV (reference sequence). The length of the CDR3 is 14 residues. The ends lost 5 bases at V and 5 bases at J; junction bases unmatched: 7. The CDR3 loop reads CASSRSGGMHEQYF. DNA of the CDR3: TGTGCCAGCAGTCGCAGCGGGGGGATGCACGAGCAGTACTTC.

At least ten counts were recorded for this clonotype. The chain links TRBV29-1 to TRBJ1-1; weak D call: TRBD1 (6 bases). The CDR3 covers 13 residues. V lost 2 bases to trimming and J lost 3 bases, with 10 bases between them. Germline loops: CDR1 SQVTM, CDR2 ANQGSEA. CDR3 region: CSVERQEYTEAFF. The CDR3 DNA is TGCAGCGTTGAAAGACAGGAATACACTGAAGCTTTCTTT.

This clonotype showed up many times. CDR3 coding DNA: TGCAGCGCTTCAGGGTCAGGAAGAAACACCATATATTTT. Protein: CSASGSGRNTIYF. The chain has TRBV29-1 and TRBJ1-3; maybe TRBD1 (5 bases). The CDR3 length is 13 residues. The germline gives CDR1 SQVTM, CDR2 ANQGSEA. Trimming took off 7 bases at V and 5 bases at J, with 15 bases between the two ends.